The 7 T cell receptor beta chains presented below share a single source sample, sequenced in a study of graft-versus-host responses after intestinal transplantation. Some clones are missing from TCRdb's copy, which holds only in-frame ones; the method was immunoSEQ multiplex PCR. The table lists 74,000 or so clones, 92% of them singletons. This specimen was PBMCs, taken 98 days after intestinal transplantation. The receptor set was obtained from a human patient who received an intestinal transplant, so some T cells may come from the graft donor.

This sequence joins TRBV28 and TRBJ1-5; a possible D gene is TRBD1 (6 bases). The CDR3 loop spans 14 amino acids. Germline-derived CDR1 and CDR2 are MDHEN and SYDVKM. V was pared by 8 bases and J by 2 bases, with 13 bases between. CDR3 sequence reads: CASVPGEGNQPQHF. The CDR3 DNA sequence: TGTGCCAGCGTCCCAGGGGAAGGCAATCAGCCCCAGCATTTT. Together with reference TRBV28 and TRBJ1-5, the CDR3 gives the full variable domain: DVKVTQSSRYLVKRTGEKVFLECVQDMDHENMFWYRQDPGLGLRLIYFSYDVKMKEKGDIPEGYSVSREKKERFSLILESASTNQTSMYLCASVPGEGNQPQHFGDGTRLSIL.

CDR3 DNA sequence: TGTGCCAGTGCATCGGACGTCTTCGAGGGCTACACCTTC. Protein: CASASDVFEGYTF. V gene TRBV2 combines with J gene TRBJ1-2; D is uncertain. Trimming removed 9 bases at V and 8 bases at J, with 19 bases between. The CDR3 runs to 13 residues. Germline CDR1 and CDR2: SNHLY and FYNNEI.

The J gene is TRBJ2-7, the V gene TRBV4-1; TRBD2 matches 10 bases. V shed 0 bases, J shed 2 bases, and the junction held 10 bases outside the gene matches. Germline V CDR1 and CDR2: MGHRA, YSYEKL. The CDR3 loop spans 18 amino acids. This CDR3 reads CASSQEGRSSGRPYEQYF. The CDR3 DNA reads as TGCGCCAGCAGCCAAGAGGGCCGTTCTAGCGGGAGACCCTACGAGCAGTACTTC.

Written as DNA, the CDR3 is TGTGCCAGCAGCGGCCGGGACAGCCAGACCCAGTACTTC. Amino acids: CASSGRDSQTQYF. This chain links TRBV9 with TRBJ2-5; 7 nucleotides agree with TRBD1. The J segment lost 6 bases and the V segment lost 3 bases, leaving 5 bases of the junction unmatched. The CDR3 sequence is 13 residues long. Per germline, CDR1 SGDLS and CDR2 YYNGEE.

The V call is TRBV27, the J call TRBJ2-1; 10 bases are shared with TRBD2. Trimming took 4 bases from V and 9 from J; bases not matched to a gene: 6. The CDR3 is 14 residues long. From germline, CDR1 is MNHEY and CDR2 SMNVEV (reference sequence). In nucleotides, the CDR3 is TGTGCCAGCAGTTCCAAGTCTAGCGGGAGTGAGCAGTTCTTC. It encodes CASSSKSSGSEQFF.

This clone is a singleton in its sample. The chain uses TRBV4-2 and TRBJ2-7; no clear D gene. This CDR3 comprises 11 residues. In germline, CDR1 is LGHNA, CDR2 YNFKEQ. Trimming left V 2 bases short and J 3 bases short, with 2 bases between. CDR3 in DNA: TGTGCCAGCAGCCAAAACTACGAGCAGTACTTC. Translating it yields CASSQNYEQYF.

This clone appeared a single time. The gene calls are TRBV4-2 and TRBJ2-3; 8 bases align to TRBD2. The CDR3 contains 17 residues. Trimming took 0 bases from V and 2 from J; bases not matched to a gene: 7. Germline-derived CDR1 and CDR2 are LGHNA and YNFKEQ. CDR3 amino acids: CASSQDPTGGATDTQYF. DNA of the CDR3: TGTGCCAGCAGCCAAGACCCCACCGGGGGGGCCACAGATACGCAGTATTTT.